This T cell receptor (beta chain) was recorded in a study of CD8 T cells in Susac syndrome. Reverse transcription of roughly 0.45 to 1 ug RNA was performed with random hexamers. From the immunoSEQ multiplex PCR reads, TCRdb called clonotypes with MiXCR, one entry per CDR3 protein. Of about 80,000 distinct CDR3 sequences in the sample, around 90% are singletons; the top ten hold around 0.5%. The TCR originated in a human donor with multiple sclerosis. Sample: CD8+ T cells from PBMCs.

The CDR3 DNA follows: TGTGCCAGCGCATCCCACGAGGAGCAGTTCTTC. Its protein is CASASHEEQFF. V usage is TRBV2 and J usage is TRBJ2-1; D not resolved. Between the trimmed V and J ends, which lost 8 bases and 10 bases, there was a span of 12 bases. Germline CDR1 is SNHLY and CDR2 is FYNNEI. CDR3 length: 11 amino acids.